Sequencing of this TCR beta chain was carried out in a study of blood T cell repertoires in COVID-19. The overall study: In each case, the material was cDNA or gDNA derived from T cells, B-cell-depleted T cells, or PBMCs.

After removal of 5 bases from V and 2 bases from J, the junction contained 6 bases not matched to a gene. Germline loops: CDR1 SNHLY, CDR2 FYNNEI. The CDR3 runs to 16 residues. The repertoire was sequenced with immunoSEQ multiplex PCR; TCRdb's copy has only in-frame clones and lacks some. This sample yields about 110,000 clones, of which approximately 80% are seen a single time; around a fifth belongs to the top ten. The chain has TRBV2 and TRBJ2-5; TRBD2 agrees at 12 bases. The receptor's source is a man between 65 and 85 years old with active or convalescent COVID-19. The specimen was peripheral blood. The CDR3 nucleotides are TGTGCCAGCAGTACCGGGACTAGCGGGTTACAAGAGACCCAGTACTTC. Its protein is CASSTGTSGLQETQYF.